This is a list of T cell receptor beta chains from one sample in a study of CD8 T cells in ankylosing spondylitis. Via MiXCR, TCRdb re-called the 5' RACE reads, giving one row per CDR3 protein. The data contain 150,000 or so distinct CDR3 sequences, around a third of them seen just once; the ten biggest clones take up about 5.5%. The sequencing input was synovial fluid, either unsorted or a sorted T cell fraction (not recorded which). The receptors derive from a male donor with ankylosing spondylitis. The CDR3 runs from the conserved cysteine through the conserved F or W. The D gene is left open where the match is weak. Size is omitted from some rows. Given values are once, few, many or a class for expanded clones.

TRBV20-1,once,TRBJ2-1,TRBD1,TGCAGTGCTAGAGATCTCGGGACAGGGAAAAACAATGAGCAGTTCTTC,CSARDLGTGKNNEQFF
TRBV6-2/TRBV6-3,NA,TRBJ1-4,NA,TGTGCCAGCACCCAACCCATGAGGAGGGGACGGAAAAAAAGGAGGAATGAAAAACTGTTTTTT,CASTQPMRRGRKKRRNEKLFF
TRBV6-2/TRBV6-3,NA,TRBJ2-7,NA,TGTGCCAGCGGCTACGAGCAGTACTTC,CASGYEQYF
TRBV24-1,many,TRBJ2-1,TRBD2,TGTGCCACCAGTGATCCTAGCGGGCCCCTCAATGAGCAGTTCTTC,CATSDPSGPLNEQFF
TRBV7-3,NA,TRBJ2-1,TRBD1,TGTGCCAGCAGCCCGGACAGGGGAGAGTACAATGAGCAGTTCTTC,CASSPDRGEYNEQFF
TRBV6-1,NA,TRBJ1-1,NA,TGTGCCAGCAGCGGAACAGGGCGAAACGGTGAAGCTTTCTTT,CASSGTGRNGEAFF
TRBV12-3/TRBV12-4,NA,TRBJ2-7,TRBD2,TGTGCCAGCAGTCTGAGCGGGATGGGCTCCTACGAGCAGTACTTC,CASSLSGMGSYEQYF
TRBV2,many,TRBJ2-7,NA,TGTGCCAGCAGTGAAGCGCCCTCCGGGACCAAGTACTTC,CASSEAPSGTKYF
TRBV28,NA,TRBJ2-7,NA,TGTGCCAGCGGATCCTACGAGCAGTACTTC,CASGSYEQYF
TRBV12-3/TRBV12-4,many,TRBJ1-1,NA,TGTGCCAGCAGTTTTCGGGCCACTGAAGCTTTCTTT,CASSFRATEAFF
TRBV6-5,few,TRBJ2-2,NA,TGTGCCAGCAGTTACCAAGGCTACACCGGGGAGCTGTTTTTT,CASSYQGYTGELFF
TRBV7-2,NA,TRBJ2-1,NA,TGTGCCAGCAGCTCCTTCAATGAGCAGTTCTTC,CASSSFNEQFF
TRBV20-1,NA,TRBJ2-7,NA,TGCAGTGCAGGGGGGCCTCCGGAGATCTACGAGCAGTACTTC,CSAGGPPEIYEQYF
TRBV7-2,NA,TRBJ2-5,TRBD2,TGTGCCAGCAGCTTAGGATTACTAGCGGGGGTAAAGACCCAGTACTTC,CASSLGLLAGVKTQYF
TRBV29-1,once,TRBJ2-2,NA,TGCAGCGTCCTAGGTCTCGGGGAGCTGTTTTTT,CSVLGLGELFF
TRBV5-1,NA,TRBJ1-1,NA,TGCGCCAGCAGCTTGGTAGCAGGGTTGGACACTGAAGCTTTCTTT,CASSLVAGLDTEAFF
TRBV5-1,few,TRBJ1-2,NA,TGCGCCAGCAGCCTCGAGAACGGGGCCCCTGGCTACACCTTC,CASSLENGAPGYTF
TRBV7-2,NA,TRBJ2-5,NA,TGTGCCAGCAGCTTATATCTAGCGAGGGAGACCCAGTACTTC,CASSLYLARETQYF
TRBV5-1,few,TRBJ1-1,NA,TGCGCCAGCCGGTCCCCCTCCTACACTGAAGCTTTCTTT,CASRSPSYTEAFF
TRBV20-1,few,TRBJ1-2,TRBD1,TGCAGTGCTCTGCGGGACAGGGGTTCGAATGGCTACACCTTC,CSALRDRGSNGYTF
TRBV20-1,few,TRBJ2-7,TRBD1,TGCAGTGCTTCACGAGGGACAGTCCGAGGGGTTTACGAGCAGTACTTC,CSASRGTVRGVYEQYF
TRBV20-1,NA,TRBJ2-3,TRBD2,TGCAGTGTTCGCGGGACTAGCGGGAGTAGCACAGATACGCAGTATTTT,CSVRGTSGSSTDTQYF